This TCR beta chain was identified during a study of cytomegalovirus exposure and HLA in healthy donors. From germline, CDR1 is MDHEN and CDR2 SYDVKM. V shed 5 bases and J shed 0 bases, with 11 bases lying between them. This CDR3 has 15 residues. In its sample, this clone was seen once. The PCR used 60 Vbeta and 13 Jbeta primers. Method: immunoSEQ multiplex PCR; TCRdb's copy keeps in-frame clones and lacks some. The sample consists of some 170,000 clones, 60% to 85% of them appearing once. Material for sequencing was PBMCs. The receptor was isolated from a male donor in good health and CMV-seronegative. The V gene is TRBV28, the J gene TRBJ1-5, with unresolved D. The DNA of the CDR3 is TGTGCCAGCAGTGAGACACCTTATAGCAATCAGCCCCAGCATTTT. Protein product: CASSETPYSNQPQHF.